This note documents a single T cell receptor beta chain sequence. The data derive from a study of patients and donors after allogeneic stem cell transplantation. The junction had 8 bases not matched to a gene; V was cut back by 7 bases and J by 9 bases. CDR3 length equals 13 residues. The germline CDR1 and CDR2 sequences are DFQATT and SNEGSKA (reference sequence). TCRdb redid the calling of the RT-PCR reads with MiXCR, one entry per CDR3 protein. The repertoire holds a few hundred thousand distinct CDR3 sequences, with 12% to 15% as singletons. This sequence originates from a human donor who was either an allogeneic HSCT recipient or a stem cell or donor lymphocyte infusion donor (not recorded which). It is not recorded whose cells these are; they may come from a transplant donor. The chain combines TRBV20-1 with TRBJ2-1, with TRBD2 matching 11 bases. Source material: blood, either unsorted or a sorted T cell fraction (not recorded which). CDR3 coding DNA: TGCAGTGTGAGTAGCGGGAGGGCCCGTGAGCAGTTCTTC. Its translation is CSVSSGRAREQFF.